The text below deals with one T cell receptor (beta chain). The data were taken from a study of immune evolution from preneoplasia to lung adenocarcinoma. TCRdb keeps only in-frame clones here, not all; method: immunoSEQ multiplex PCR. The repertoire consists of 9,800 or so clones, with 75% to 80% occurring once and the leading ten covering approximately 12%. The germline V gene has CDR1 MNHNY and CDR2 SVGAGI (reference sequence). The ends were cut back, 7 bases at V and 0 bases at J, with 10 bases in the middle. The CDR3 extends over 15 amino acids. The sequence came from a person aged 80 or over with lung adenocarcinoma. This chain uses TRBV6-6 with TRBJ2-6; D not resolved. The sample taken for sequencing was FFPE lung adenocarcinoma in situ tissue. The CDR3: CASTSVVSGANVLTF. The DNA of the CDR3 is TGTGCCAGCACTTCGGTCGTCTCTGGGGCCAACGTCCTGACTTTC.